This T cell receptor beta chain was sequenced in a study of cytomegalovirus exposure and HLA in healthy donors. This CDR3 comprises 14 residues. CDR1 SQVTM and CDR2 ANQGSEA come from the germline V gene. J was trimmed by 9 bases and V by 3 bases; bases with no gene match: 9. This PCR relied on a set of 60 Vbeta primers and 13 Jbeta primers. Here immunoSEQ multiplex PCR was the method, and the copy in TCRdb shows in-frame clones only, minus some. Here the sample spans more than 95,000 clones, 70% to 85% being singletons. Only one count was recorded for this clone. Its antigen remains unknown. All the people who gave samples were healthy bone marrow donors. Study-wide results and limits: Serostatus for CMV was the only available immune exposure information. Cytomegalovirus association was listed for about 160 TCR beta chains.

The sequence was collected from a man in his forties or fifties in good health and CMV-seropositive. The chain carries TRBV29-1 and TRBJ2-1, with 9 nucleotides matching TRBD2. Sequencing was carried out using PBMCs. As DNA, the CDR3 is TGCAGCGTTGAGGGCGGGAGGGCCCGAAGTGAGCAGTTCTTC. It yields the protein CSVEGGRARSEQFF.